Listed below are T cell receptor beta chains from one sample, sequenced in a study of Ad26.COV2.S vaccination and SARS-CoV-2 variants. Using immunoSEQ multiplex PCR, the repertoire was profiled, and TCRdb retains in-frame clones only, with some absent. The sample has a few hundred thousand clones, 90% seen once. The sample here was peripheral blood, taken in a trial of Ad26.COV2.S vaccine versus placebo. These receptor sequences come from a person between 18 and 65 years old who received the Ad26.COV2.S COVID-19 vaccine or a placebo. Both conserved end residues are part of each CDR3. A D gene is named only where the DNA matches it firmly. For some rows the clone size is stated as once, few or many, or as a class when expanded; others skip it.

NA	TRBD2	TRBV7-6	TRBJ2-3	CASSLARGSGSSGDTQYF	TGTGCCAGCAGCTTAGCGCGGGGTAGCGGGAGTTCTGGAGATACGCAGTATTTT
NA	NA	TRBV11-2	TRBJ2-3	CASSLDRVGGPEVGTQYF	TGTGCCAGCAGCTTAGATCGAGTGGGCGGGCCCGAGGTCGGTACGCAGTATTTT
NA	NA	TRBV4-3	TRBJ2-3	CASSQDKSFGLDTQYF	TGCGCCAGCAGCCAAGATAAGAGTTTCGGGTTAGATACGCAGTATTTT
NA	TRBD2	TRBV19	TRBJ2-7	CASSKISGKEQYF	TGTGCCAGTAGTAAGATTAGCGGGAAAGAGCAGTACTTC
once	NA	TRBV27	TRBJ2-1	CASSATRHSFYNEQFF	TGTGCCAGCAGTGCGACTAGACACTCCTTCTACAATGAGCAGTTCTTC
NA	TRBD2	TRBV7-2	TRBJ2-1	CASSAGLAGVSGQFF	TGTGCCAGCAGCGCAGGACTAGCGGGAGTCAGCGGGCAGTTCTTC
NA	NA	TRBV19	TRBJ2-7	CASSIGYGLDEQYF	TGTGCCAGTAGTATAGGGTACGGGCTCGACGAGCAGTACTTC
NA	NA	TRBV6-5	TRBJ2-1	CASRADSPDEQFF	TGTGCCAGCAGGGCCGACTCCCCAGATGAGCAGTTCTTC
NA	NA	TRBV14	TRBJ2-2	CASSLAGELFF	TGTGCCAGCAGCCTCGCCGGGGAGCTGTTTTTT
NA	TRBD1	TRBV5-1	TRBJ2-3	CASSLMDRVTDTQYF	TGCGCCAGCAGCTTAATGGACAGGGTAACAGATACGCAGTATTTT
NA	TRBD1	TRBV2	TRBJ1-4	CASRPQGASEKLFF	TGTGCCAGCAGACCCCAGGGGGCGAGTGAAAAACTGTTTTTT
NA	TRBD1	TRBV3-1/TRBV3-2	TRBJ2-2	CASSLARTGNTGELFF	TGTGCCAGCAGCCTCGCCAGGACAGGGAACACCGGGGAGCTGTTTTTT
few	NA	TRBV14	TRBJ1-4	CASSQDGPGRGEKLFF	TGTGCCAGCAGCCAAGATGGACCCGGTCGCGGGGAAAAACTGTTTTTT
NA	NA	TRBV10-2	TRBJ2-5	CASGSETQYF	TGCGCCAGCGGGTCAGAGACCCAGTACTTC
NA	TRBD1	TRBV27	TRBJ2-1	CASSTDRGRRINEQFF	TGTGCCAGCAGTACCGACAGGGGGCGAAGAATCAATGAGCAGTTCTTC
NA	TRBD2	TRBV9	TRBJ2-3	CASSAQAGERLDTQYF	TGTGCCAGCAGCGCCCAAGCGGGAGAGAGGCTAGATACGCAGTATTTT
NA	TRBD1	TRBV13	TRBJ2-5	CASSLSSQTGASETQYF	TGTGCCAGCAGCTTATCCTCACAAACAGGGGCGTCTGAGACCCAGTACTTC
NA	NA	TRBV28	TRBJ2-7	CASSGDGASYEQYF	TGTGCCAGCAGTGGCGACGGAGCCTCCTACGAGCAGTACTTC
NA	NA	TRBV9	TRBJ1-6	CASSTTSGSNSPLHF	TGTGCCAGCAGCACAACCTCCGGGAGTAATTCACCCCTCCACTTT
NA	NA	TRBV7-2	TRBJ2-1	CASSLRLSDEQFF	TGTGCCAGCAGCTTAAGACTCTCAGATGAGCAGTTCTTC
few	TRBD2	TRBV20-1	TRBJ2-1	CSASSGLAGVLGNEQFF	TGCAGTGCTAGTTCCGGACTAGCGGGAGTTTTGGGCAATGAGCAGTTCTTC
NA	TRBD1	TRBV7-9	TRBJ1-5	CASSLGTGIDQPQHF	TGTGCCAGCAGCTTAGGGACAGGGATTGATCAGCCCCAGCATTTT
NA	TRBD2	TRBV7-6	TRBJ2-1	CASSHRWREVNEQFF	TGTGCCAGCAGCCATCGGTGGCGGGAGGTAAATGAGCAGTTCTTC
NA	NA	TRBV12-3/TRBV12-4	TRBJ2-2	CASSFGGAGELFF	TGTGCCAGCAGTTTTGGGGGAGCCGGGGAGCTGTTTTTT
NA	NA	TRBV5-4	TRBJ2-5	CASSPAWEPWTQYF	TGTGCCAGCAGCCCGGCCTGGGAGCCCTGGACCCAGTACTTC
NA	NA	TRBV11-2	TRBJ1-1	CASSRRGLDTEAFF	TGTGCCAGCAGCCGTCGGGGGCTTGACACTGAAGCTTTCTTT
NA	NA	TRBV5-1	TRBJ2-7	CASSLAQSGYEQYF	TGCGCCAGCAGCTTGGCCCAGAGTGGATACGAGCAGTACTTC
few	TRBD1	TRBV3-1/TRBV3-2	TRBJ1-3	CASSQSSYGTELF	TGTGCCAGCAGCCAATCAAGTTACGGGACAGAGTTATTT